This T cell receptor (beta chain) was obtained from a study of blood T cell repertoires in COVID-19. The table came from immunoSEQ multiplex PCR; TCRdb's copy has only in-frame clones and leaves some out. The table lists about 230,000 clones, just over 85% of them singletons, with around a tenth in the top ten. Trimming removed 5 bases at V and 4 bases at J, with 10 bases between. The CDR3 has 13 amino acids. Germline assignment: CDR1 SGHNT and CDR2 YYREEE (reference sequence). This TCR was sampled from a man aged 50 to 59 with COVID-19, enrolled during active disease. The chain has TRBV5-4 and TRBJ1-5; the D gene is possibly TRBD1 (5 bases). Material: peripheral blood. The CDR3 DNA reads TGTGCCAGCAGTACGGACACTAATCAGCCCCAGCATTTT. This encodes CASSTDTNQPQHF.